The sequence of this TCR beta chain was determined in a study of STAT3 mutations in large granular lymphocyte leukemia. Study conclusions and caveats: At least one immunodominant TCR beta clonotype appeared in every T-cell large granular lymphocyte leukemia patient. Persisting codominant clonotypes may have hidden a small pathogenic clone.

J was trimmed by 0 bases and V by 8 bases; bases with no gene match: 19. This CDR3 region has 18 residues. CDR1 is MNHEY, CDR2 SMNVEV, per germline (reference sequence). With regard to this clone: Its antigen is currently unknown.

Each sample's TCRbeta library yielded on average about 38,000 productive templates. Produced via immunoSEQ multiplex PCR; TCRdb's table is partial and in-frame only. The table includes about 9,200 clones, around nine tenths detected once. This chain links TRBV27 with TRBJ2-7; 7 nucleotides agree with TRBD1. The origin of this receptor is a man between 60 and 70 years old with T-cell large granular lymphocyte leukemia. Some clones in this sample may be carry-over from other donors' samples. The sample comprised peripheral blood mononuclear cells. The CDR3, as DNA: TGTGCCAGCGGTACGTTTAAGTGGGGCAGGGGGTACTCCTACGAGCAGTACTTC. Protein: CASGTFKWGRGYSYEQYF.